The 9 T cell receptor beta chains reported below all come from one sample, sequenced in a study of post-analysis software for immune sequencing data. Study outcomes and limitations: Patients carried roughly 5 TRBV segments more frequently than controls did, and TRBV5-6, TRBV5-1 and TRBV20-1 were among them.

The antigens for these receptors are not known. TCR beta libraries were prepared from cDNA with unique molecular identifiers. TCRdb reprocessed the PCR reads via MiXCR and lists one record per CDR3 protein. Among 650,000 to 850,000 distinct CDR3 sequences listed, roughly 58% were seen once. The sample taken for sequencing was blood. The receptors come from a girl aged 5-17 years with multiple sclerosis.

The chain recombines TRBV11-1 with TRBJ2-5; 10 positions match TRBD1. Germline V lookup: CDR1 SGHAT, CDR2 FQDESV (reference sequence). The CDR3 extends over 15 amino acids. With 6 bases clipped from V and 4 bases from J, the junction kept 8 bases outside the gene matches. CDR3: CASRPTGGVGETQYF. The CDR3 bases are TGTGCCAGCAGACCGACAGGGGGCGTTGGAGAGACCCAGTACTTC.

This clonotype came up once. The chain combines TRBV2 with TRBJ1-3; no clear D. Trimming shortened V by 6 bases and J by 4 bases, and 13 bases separated the two germline ends. CDR3 size: 14 residues. The germline CDR1 and CDR2 sequences are SNHLY and FYNNEI. The CDR3 protein is CASSPGFLGNTIYF. DNA of the CDR3: TGTGCCAGCAGCCCCGGATTCTTGGGAAACACCATATATTTT. The full variable domain, in which reference TRBV2 and TRBJ1-3 provide the parts outside the CDR3, is EPEVTQTPSHQVTQMGQEVILRCVPISNHLYFYWYRQILGQKVEFLVSFYNNEISEKSEIFDDQFSVERPDGSNFTLKIRSTKLEDSAMYFCASSPGFLGNTIYFGEGSWLTVV.

The chain is built from TRBV29-1 and TRBJ2-7; 8 positions agree with TRBD2. This CDR3 has 12 residues. The V gene end was trimmed by 4 bases and the J gene end by 6 bases; junction bases not matched to a gene: 5. In germline, CDR1 is SQVTM, CDR2 ANQGSEA. Here the CDR3 DNA reads TGCAGCGTTGGCCTAGCGGGTTTCGAGCAGTACTTC. This translates into CSVGLAGFEQYF.

The V gene is TRBV7-2, the J gene TRBJ2-3; D unresolved. The CDR3 length is 16 residues. The germline CDR1 and CDR2 sequences are SGHTA and FQGNSA. The V end was cut by 1 base, the J end by 2 bases, with 13 bases between. The CDR3 spells CASSLGADDATDTQYF. CDR3 nucleotides: TGTGCCAGCAGCTTAGGGGCGGACGACGCCACAGATACGCAGTATTTT.

The rearrangement uses TRBV6-5 and TRBJ1-2, with TRBD1 matching 8 bases. Germline CDR1 reads MNHEY; CDR2 reads SVGAGI. Trimming cost V 2 bases and J 4 bases; bases outside gene matches: 3. The CDR3 loop spans 14 amino acids. CDR3 DNA sequence: TGTGCCAGCAGTTACCCAGGGGGCCTCTATGGCTACACCTTC. Amino acids: CASSYPGGLYGYTF.

The CDR3 DNA sequence: TGTGCCATCAGATCCGAGGGGGCCACCTACGAGCAGTACTTC. Protein: CAIRSEGATYEQYF. The J gene is TRBJ2-7, the V gene TRBV10-3; 7 bases map to TRBD1. From germline, CDR1 is ENHRY and CDR2 SYGVKD. Trimming at V came to 6 bases and at J to 2 bases, leaving 7 bases not matched to a gene. The length of the CDR3 is 14 residues.

The CDR3 region is CSARVNGYTF. Written as DNA, the CDR3 is TGCAGTGCTAGAGTTAATGGCTACACCTTC. The J gene is TRBJ1-2, the V gene TRBV20-1; D unresolved. The CDR3 covers 10 residues. The V end lost 1 base, the J end lost 6 bases, and 3 bases lay between the germline ends. Germline CDR1 is DFQATT and CDR2 is SNEGSKA (reference sequence).

This chain links TRBV29-1 with TRBJ2-5; D is undetermined. V lost 4 bases and J 5 bases, leaving 14 bases between the germline ends. There are 13 residues in the CDR3. CDR1 SQVTM and CDR2 ANQGSEA come from the germline V gene. In DNA, the CDR3 is TGCAGCGTTGGTAGGGTCCTGCGGGAGACCCAGTACTTC. This translates into CSVGRVLRETQYF.

The V and J genes are TRBV12-3 or TRBV12-4 and TRBJ2-5; D is unresolved. This CDR3 spans 12 amino acids. V was shortened by 3 bases and J by 13 bases, with 15 bases between the two germline ends. CDR3 DNA: TGTGCCAGCAGTTTCAATTCGCAGGTTAGGTACTTC. It translates to CASSFNSQVRYF.